The T cell receptor (beta chain) under discussion was sequenced for a study of T cells in Graves' hyperthyroidism and ophthalmopathy. Amplified TCR beta CDR3 regions came from RNA transcripts. HTBI primers drove first-round RT-PCR of the TCR CDR3. MiXCR, applied by TCRdb to the multiplex PCR reads, yields one record per CDR3 protein. Seen here are 250,000 to 400,000 distinct CDR3 sequences, about 13% observed once, and the top ten hold 34%. This clonotype was recorded a few times. Input material: blood. This receptor was taken from a woman in her 40s with Graves' ophthalmopathy.

The CDR3 region has the DNA TGCAGTGCTAGGACTAGCCTAGACAATGAGCAGTTCTTC. The encoded protein is CSARTSLDNEQFF. This chain uses TRBV20-1 with TRBJ2-1; 7 nucleotides match TRBD2. CDR3 size: 13 residues. Unmatched junction bases numbered 4, after V lost 3 bases and J lost 5 bases. CDR1 is DFQATT, CDR2 SNEGSKA, per germline (reference sequence).